This T cell receptor (beta chain) was profiled in a study of blood T cell repertoires in COVID-19. Study-wide context: Samples of COVID-19 (acute and convalescent) were obtained from the United States, Italy and Spain.

Individuals drawn from around 24 US areas were roughly 18 to 100 years old. Per the authors' pipeline: Cell counts per sample came from amplifying reference gene primers. Assay used: immunoSEQ multiplex PCR; TCRdb lists only in-frame clones, some missing. The V and J calls and clone size come from that table; D and trimming were worked out from the DNA. The sample has fewer than 350,000 clones; more than 75% are singletons. The TCR sequence derives from a woman between 40 and 55 years old with acute COVID-19. Sequencing input: PBMCs or T cells enriched from blood (not recorded which).

In DNA form, the CDR3 reads TGTGCCAGCTCTCCTCGGTCCTACAATGAGCAGTTCTTC. This translates into CASSPRSYNEQFF. The genes are TRBV18 and TRBJ2-1; D is unresolved. The CDR3 covers 13 residues. Trimming stripped 6 bases from V and 1 base from J, with 7 bases between. Germline CDR1 reads KGHSH; CDR2 reads LQKENI.